This TCR beta chain was recovered during a study of blood T cell repertoires in COVID-19 (dated by TCRdb to the early 2020s). In the study overall: The collaborator samples originated in the United States, Italy and Spain and spanned the acute and convalescent phases of COVID-19. The material from the prospective study consisted of cDNA or gDNA derived from T cells, B-cell-depleted T cells, or PBMCs. The repertoires were released in a freely available public database intended as a resource for research on the immune response to SARS-CoV-2. Sample metadata almost always included a de-identified subject ID, COVID-19 status, age in years and sex. Deeply sampled blood TCRbeta repertoires from subjects exposed to, actively infected with, or recovered from COVID-19 were included in the dataset. Where available, HLA class I and class II types were obtained from metadata supplied by the sample provider rather than from assay-based typing. The samples were drawn from the first 160 participants of the ongoing ImmuneRACE study and from 950 to 1,500 subjects provided by 6 global collaborators. Overall study results and their limits: The amount of clinical and demographic metadata varied by source and participant and was provided uncurated.

Whole blood was collected in K2EDTA tubes by collaborating institutions according to the institutions' own protocols. For TCRbeta analysis, collaborator samples were shipped as frozen whole blood, as isolated PBMCs, or as DNA extracted from either sample type. Concerning this clone: What antigen it recognizes has not been identified. No quality values exist for individual bases; no much larger clone is one base distant.

The germline V gene (reference sequence) gives CDR1 as LNHDA and CDR2 as SQIVND. Measured from the cysteine to the phenylalanine, the CDR3 is 14 residues long. Only the CDR3 DNA is retained, 42 bases long and in frame from the first base. Cut back by 3 bases and 7 bases, the V and J ends lie 15 bases apart. TCRbeta CDR3 regions were amplified from genomic DNA using the immunoSEQ Assay, a bias-controlled multiplex PCR. On the study's bioinformatics: Nucleated cell counts per sample were estimated from amplification of reference gene primers within the assay. To quantify the absolute abundance of each unique TCRbeta CDR3 rearrangement, sequence reads were collapsed and filtered. For each sample, productive Simpson clonality was calculated as the square root of Simpson's diversity index across productive rearrangements. TCRdb obtained this table from immuneACCESS and retained in-frame rearrangements with V and J assigned. These tables miss some clones; where compared with another copy, unresolved V genes account for less than half of the shortfall, and the remainder is unexplained. That table furnishes V, J and clone size, whereas the DNA furnished D and trimming. The sample table holds tens of thousands of clones, of which over 70% were seen once. Of the sample, 12% is held by the ten largest clones.

This receptor was identified in a human donor with active COVID-19. The donor label of this sample is uncertain. The chain links TRBV19 with TRBJ1-2, with no confidently assigned D gene. The sample taken for sequencing was peripheral blood. CDR3 region: CASSIGGDTGGYTF. The nucleotide sequence reads as follows: TGTGCCAGTAGTATCGGCGGGGATACGGGTGGCTACACCTTC.